These 20 T cell receptor beta chains originate from one sample sequenced in a study of blood T cell repertoires in COVID-19. Profiled with immunoSEQ multiplex PCR; TCRdb holds only in-frame clones, not every one. Of 200,000 to 300,000 clones listed, about 90% were seen once; the top ten hold roughly 2.7%. Source material: peripheral blood. The receptors come from a person between 18 and 35 years old with COVID-19, enrolled during active disease.

The V call is TRBV7-9, the J call TRBJ2-1; D is possibly TRBD2 (6 bases). Per germline, CDR1 SEHNR and CDR2 FQNEAQ (reference sequence). The germline V and J ends were trimmed by 2 bases and 5 bases, with 13 bases remaining between them. The CDR3 runs to 15 residues. CDR3 sequence (DNA): TGTGCCAGCAGCTTAATACTAGCAACGGACAATGAGCAGTTCTTC. Translated, it gives CASSLILATDNEQFF.

The sample holds one count of this clone. V and J are TRBV3-1 (or the pseudogene TRBV3-2) and TRBJ2-2, with a weak D call TRBD1 (6 bases). The CDR3 has 18 amino acids. Germline V gene sequence: CDR1 LGHDT, CDR2 YNNKEL (reference sequence). V shed 3 bases and J shed 3 bases, with 20 bases lying between them. CDR3 in DNA: TGTGCCAGCAGCCATGAATCCGGGACACCCGCGGACACCGGGGAGCTGTTTTTT. Protein sequence: CASSHESGTPADTGELFF.

CDR3 sequence: CASTNGGQAQPQHF. DNA for the CDR3: TGTGCCAGCACCAACGGCGGACAGGCTCAACCCCAGCATTTT. The chain uses TRBV28 and TRBJ1-5, with 7 bases matching TRBD1. The CDR3 is 14 amino acids. Trimming took 7 bases from V and 10 from J; bases not matched to a gene: 13. From germline, CDR1 is MDHEN and CDR2 SYDVKM.

This sequence joins TRBV15 and TRBJ1-5, with 8 bases aligning to TRBD1. CDR1 is LNHNV and CDR2 is YYDKDF in the germline V gene (reference sequence). V shed 6 bases and J 2 bases; nucleotides not matched to a gene: 6. The CDR3 totals 15 residues. CDR3 in DNA: TGTGCCACCAGTATTCTGACAGGGGGCAATCAGCCCCAGCATTTT. Its protein product is CATSILTGGNQPQHF.

The rearrangement joins TRBV6-5 to TRBJ1-3, with 7 bases aligning to TRBD1. Germline loops: CDR1 MNHEY, CDR2 SVGAGI. J was trimmed by 2 bases and V by 5 bases; bases with no gene match: 3. The CDR3 is made up of 14 amino acids. CDR3 DNA sequence: TGTGCCAGCAGTCTTAGGGGGCCTGGAAACACCATATATTTT. This codes for CASSLRGPGNTIYF.

The gene calls are TRBV3-1 (or the pseudogene TRBV3-2) and TRBJ2-7, with 11 bases that match TRBD2. The CDR3 is 14 residues long. Germline values: CDR1 LGHDT, CDR2 YNNKEL (reference sequence). Losses at the gene ends were 4 bases for V and 5 bases for J; bases not matched to a gene: 4. Written as DNA, the CDR3 is TGTGCCAGCAGCCTAGCGGGAGGGACTCACGAGCAGTACTTC. It translates to CASSLAGGTHEQYF.

CDR3 region: CASSELAGGPIDTQYF. The CDR3 nucleotides are TGTGCCAGCAGCGAACTAGCGGGAGGGCCCATAGATACGCAGTATTTT. The rearrangement joins TRBV4-2 to TRBJ2-3; TRBD2 matches 13 bases. Per germline, CDR1 LGHNA and CDR2 YNFKEQ. CDR3 length: 16 residues. J lost 5 bases, V lost 5 bases, and 7 bases had no gene match.

The chain uses TRBV12-3 or TRBV12-4 and TRBJ1-1; weak D call: TRBD1 (6 bases). Deletions cut 3 bases from V and 4 bases from J, with 9 bases between. CDR3 length: 13 residues. The CDR3 reads CASSFGQSTEAFF. In nucleotides, the CDR3 is TGTGCCAGCAGTTTTGGACAGAGCACTGAAGCTTTCTTT.

This clone was counted once. The CDR3 DNA reads TGTGCCAGCAGTTACTCACAGGGTGGCGGCACTGAAGCTTTCTTT. Its protein product is CASSYSQGGGTEAFF. This chain joins TRBV6-5 and TRBJ1-1, with a possible D match to TRBD1 (6 bases). V shed 0 bases and J shed 4 bases, with 12 bases lying between them. Germline assignment: CDR1 MNHEY and CDR2 SVGAGI. CDR3 length: 15 residues.

The chain employs TRBV27 and TRBJ1-5, with unresolved D. Trimming took off 6 bases at V and 4 bases at J, with 13 bases between the two ends. Looked up from germline, CDR1 is MNHEY and CDR2 is SMNVEV (reference sequence). The CDR3 has 14 amino acids. The CDR3 reads CASSSGSGNQPQHF. CDR3 in DNA: TGTGCCAGCAGCTCCGGGTCGGGGAATCAGCCCCAGCATTTT.

CDR3: CASSLEGLGELFF. CDR3 nucleotides: TGTGCCAGCAGTTTAGAGGGACTCGGGGAGCTGTTTTTT. The chain combines TRBV27 with TRBJ2-2; D perhaps matches TRBD2 (6 bases). The V and J ends lost 2 bases and 7 bases respectively, with 8 bases between them. CDR1 and CDR2 (germline): MNHEY, SMNVEV (reference sequence). The CDR3 contains 13 residues.

J is TRBJ2-3 and V is TRBV5-1; 12 nucleotides match TRBD2. Per germline, CDR1 SGHRS and CDR2 YFSETQ. Trimming removed 2 bases from V and 2 bases from J; junction bases left unmatched: 6. The CDR3 length is 17 residues. The CDR3 is CASSLGLAGLDTDTQYF. The CDR3 coding sequence is TGCGCCAGCAGCTTAGGACTAGCGGGACTAGACACAGATACGCAGTATTTT.

The V and J genes are TRBV19 and TRBJ1-3; D is perhaps TRBD1 (6 bases). Trimming took off 10 bases at V and 0 bases at J, with 16 bases between the two ends. Germline-derived CDR1 and CDR2 are LNHDA and SQIVND (reference sequence). The CDR3 consists of 15 residues. The CDR3 sequence is CATKQGSSSGNTIYF. The CDR3 DNA is TGTGCCACCAAACAGGGCTCTAGCTCTGGAAACACCATATATTTT.

This clone was counted a single time. The chain couples TRBV14 to TRBJ2-7; TRBD1 agrees at 7 bases. This CDR3 contains 16 residues. The ends lost 0 bases at V and 2 bases at J; junction bases unmatched: 7. CDR1 SGHDN and CDR2 FVKESK come from the germline V gene. The CDR3 DNA sequence: TGTGCCAGCAGCCAAGATGGGGGACAGAGACCCTACGAGCAGTACTTC. Translation: CASSQDGGQRPYEQYF.

The rearrangement links TRBV4-2 to TRBJ2-7; D uncertain. The germline gives CDR1 LGHNA, CDR2 YNFKEQ. Deletions cut 4 bases from V and 4 bases from J, with 17 bases between. There are 15 residues in the CDR3. CDR3 in amino acids: CASSPLVSNQYEQYF. Written as DNA, the CDR3 is TGTGCCAGCAGCCCGCTAGTGAGTAATCAGTACGAGCAGTACTTC.

DNA of the CDR3: TGTGCCAGCAGCCGCGACAGGGGGAAAAACGGGCTCCACACCTTC. Amino acids: CASSRDRGKNGLHTF. The chain employs TRBV13 and TRBJ1-2; 9 bases fit TRBD1. With V trimmed by 5 bases and J by 12 bases, 16 bases remained unmatched. Germline V gives CDR1 PRHDT, CDR2 FYEKMQ (reference sequence). This CDR3 is 15 amino acids long.

The chain recombines TRBV12-3 or TRBV12-4 with TRBJ1-1; a possible D gene is TRBD1 (5 bases). V lost 0 bases and J lost 10, with 9 bases in between. The CDR3 runs to 12 residues. DNA for the CDR3: TGTGCCAGCAGTTTAGCAGGGGTTGGAGCTTTCTTT. Its translation: CASSLAGVGAFF.

This sequence joins TRBV21-1 and TRBJ1-1; the DNA was not compared with TRBD1, the D call given in the table. TRBV21-1 is a recognized pseudogene. This CDR3 spans 14 amino acids. The CDR3 spells CARTPGRLNTEAFF. The CDR3 DNA sequence: TGTGCCCGAACCCCAGGCAGACTGAACACTGAAGCTTTCTTT.

This sequence joins TRBV27 and TRBJ2-2, with D unresolved. CDR1 and CDR2 from the germline V gene are MNHEY and SMNVEV (reference sequence). The V gene lost 1 base and the J gene lost 7 bases, with 4 bases spanning the gap. The CDR3 has 12 amino acids. The CDR3 region has the DNA TGTGCCAGCAGTTTATTCGGCGGGGAGCTGTTTTTT. This encodes CASSLFGGELFF.

The chain couples TRBV12-3 or TRBV12-4 to TRBJ1-1; D gene uncertain. The V gene lost 8 bases and the J gene lost 4 bases, with 14 bases spanning the gap. The CDR3 runs 13 residues. This chain's CDR3 is CASGRHPSTEAFF. The CDR3 region has the DNA TGTGCCAGCGGCCGCCACCCGTCCACTGAAGCTTTCTTT.